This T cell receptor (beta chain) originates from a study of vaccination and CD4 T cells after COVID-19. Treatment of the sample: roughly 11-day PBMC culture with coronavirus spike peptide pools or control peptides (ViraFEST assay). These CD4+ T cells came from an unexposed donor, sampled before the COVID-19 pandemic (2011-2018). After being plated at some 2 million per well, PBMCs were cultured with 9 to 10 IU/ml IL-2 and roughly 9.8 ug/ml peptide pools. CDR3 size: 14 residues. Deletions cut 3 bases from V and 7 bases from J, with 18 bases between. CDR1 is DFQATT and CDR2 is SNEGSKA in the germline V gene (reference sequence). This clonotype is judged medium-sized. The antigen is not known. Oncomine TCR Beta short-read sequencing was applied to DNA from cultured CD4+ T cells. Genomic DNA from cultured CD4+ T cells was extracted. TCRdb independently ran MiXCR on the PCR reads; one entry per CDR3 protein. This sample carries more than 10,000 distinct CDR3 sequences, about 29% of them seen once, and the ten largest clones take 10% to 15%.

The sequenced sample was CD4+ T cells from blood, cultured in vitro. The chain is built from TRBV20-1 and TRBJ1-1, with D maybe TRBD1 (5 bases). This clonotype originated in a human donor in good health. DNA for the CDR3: TGCAGTGCTAGCGAGGGCAGGGAATCCAGTGAAGCTTTCTTT. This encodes CSASEGRESSEAFF.